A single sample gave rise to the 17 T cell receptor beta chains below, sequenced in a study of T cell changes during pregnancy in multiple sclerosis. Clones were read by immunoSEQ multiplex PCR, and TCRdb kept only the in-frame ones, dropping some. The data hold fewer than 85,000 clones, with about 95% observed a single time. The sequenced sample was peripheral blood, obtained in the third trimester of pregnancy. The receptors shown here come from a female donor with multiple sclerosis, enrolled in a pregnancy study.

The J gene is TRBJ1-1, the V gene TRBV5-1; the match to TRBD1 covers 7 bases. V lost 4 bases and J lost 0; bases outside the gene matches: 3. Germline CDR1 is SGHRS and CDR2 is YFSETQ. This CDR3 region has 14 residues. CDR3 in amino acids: CASSEQGMNTEAFF. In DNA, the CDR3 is TGCGCCAGCAGCGAACAGGGGATGAACACTGAAGCTTTCTTT.

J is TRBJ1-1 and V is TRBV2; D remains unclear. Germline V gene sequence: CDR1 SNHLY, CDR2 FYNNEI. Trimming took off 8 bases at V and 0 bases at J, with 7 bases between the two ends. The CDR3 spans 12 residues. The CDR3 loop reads CASGLMNTEAFF. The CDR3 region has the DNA TGTGCCAGCGGCCTCATGAACACTGAAGCTTTCTTT.

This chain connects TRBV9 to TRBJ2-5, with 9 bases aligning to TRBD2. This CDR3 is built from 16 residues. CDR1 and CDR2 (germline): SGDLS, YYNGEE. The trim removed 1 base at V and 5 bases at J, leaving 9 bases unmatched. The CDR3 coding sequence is TGTGCCAGCAGCGTATACCCTAGCGGGGTGGGGGAGACCCAGTACTTC. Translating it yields CASSVYPSGVGETQYF.

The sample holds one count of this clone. CDR3 coding DNA: TGTGCCAGCAGTGAGGTTGGCCAGGTGAACTATGGCTACACCTTC. It codes for CASSEVGQVNYGYTF. V gene TRBV2 combines with J gene TRBJ1-2, with D uncertain. CDR1 is SNHLY and CDR2 is FYNNEI in the germline V gene. Trimming took off 3 bases at V and 2 bases at J, with 13 bases between the two ends. The CDR3 is 15 residues long.

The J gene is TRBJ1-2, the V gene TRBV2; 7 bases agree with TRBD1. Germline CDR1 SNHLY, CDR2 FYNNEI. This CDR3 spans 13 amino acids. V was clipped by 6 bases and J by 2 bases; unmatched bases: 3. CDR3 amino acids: CASRPTGNYGYTF. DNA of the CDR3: TGTGCCAGCAGGCCGACAGGGAACTATGGCTACACCTTC.

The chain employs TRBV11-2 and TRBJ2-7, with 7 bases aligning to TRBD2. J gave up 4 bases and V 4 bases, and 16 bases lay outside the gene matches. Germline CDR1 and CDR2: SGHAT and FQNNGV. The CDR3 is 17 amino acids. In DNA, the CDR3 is TGTGCCAGCAGCTCTGGGGGGAGGGCGGGGCTCGGATACGAGCAGTACTTC. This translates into CASSSGGRAGLGYEQYF.

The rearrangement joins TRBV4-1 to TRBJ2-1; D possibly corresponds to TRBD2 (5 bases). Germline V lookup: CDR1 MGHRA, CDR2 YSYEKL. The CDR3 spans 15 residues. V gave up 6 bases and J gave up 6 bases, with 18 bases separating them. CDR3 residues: CASRPGSYAGNEQFF. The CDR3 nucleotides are TGCGCCAGCAGACCGGGGTCCTACGCGGGCAATGAGCAGTTCTTC.

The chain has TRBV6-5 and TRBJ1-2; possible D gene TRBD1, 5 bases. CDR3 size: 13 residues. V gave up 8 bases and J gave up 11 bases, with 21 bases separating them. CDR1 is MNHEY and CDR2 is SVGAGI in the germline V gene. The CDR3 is CASSQGVGLVYTF. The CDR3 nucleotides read TGTGCCAGCTCGCAAGGGGTTGGTTTAGTGTACACCTTC.

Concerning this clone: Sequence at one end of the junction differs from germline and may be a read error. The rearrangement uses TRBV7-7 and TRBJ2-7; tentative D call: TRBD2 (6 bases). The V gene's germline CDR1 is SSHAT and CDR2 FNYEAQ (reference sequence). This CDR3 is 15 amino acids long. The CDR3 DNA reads TGTGCTAGCAGCTTAGAGGCGGGGCCCTCCTACGAGCAGTACTTC. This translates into CASSLEAGPSYEQYF.

The CDR3 region is CASSDSGVFDEKLFF. CDR3 nucleotides: TGCGCCAGCAGCGACTCCGGGGTTTTCGATGAAAAACTGTTTTTT. The gene calls are TRBV5-1 and TRBJ1-4; D not certain. V was shortened by 4 bases and J by 6 bases, with 16 bases between the two germline ends. Germline V gene data show CDR1 as SGHRS and CDR2 as YFSETQ. The CDR3 is 15 amino acids.

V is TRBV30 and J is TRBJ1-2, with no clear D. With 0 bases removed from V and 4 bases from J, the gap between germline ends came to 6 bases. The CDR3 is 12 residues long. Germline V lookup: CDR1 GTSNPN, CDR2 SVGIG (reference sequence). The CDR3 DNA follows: TGTGCCTGGAGTGTACTCGGCTATGGCTACACCTTC. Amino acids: CAWSVLGYGYTF. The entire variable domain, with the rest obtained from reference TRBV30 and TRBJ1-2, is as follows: SQTIHQWPATLVQPVGSPLSLECTVEGTSNPNLYWYRQAAGRGLQLLFYSVGIGQISSEVPQNLSASRPQDRQFILSSKKLLLSDSGFYLCAWSVLGYGYTFGSGTRLTVV.

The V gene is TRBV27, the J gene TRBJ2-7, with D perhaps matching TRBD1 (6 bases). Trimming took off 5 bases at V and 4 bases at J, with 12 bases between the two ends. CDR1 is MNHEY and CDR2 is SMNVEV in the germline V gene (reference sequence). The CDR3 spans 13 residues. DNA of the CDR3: TGTGCCAGCAGTAGGGGGATAGGTTACGAGCAGTACTTC. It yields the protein CASSRGIGYEQYF.

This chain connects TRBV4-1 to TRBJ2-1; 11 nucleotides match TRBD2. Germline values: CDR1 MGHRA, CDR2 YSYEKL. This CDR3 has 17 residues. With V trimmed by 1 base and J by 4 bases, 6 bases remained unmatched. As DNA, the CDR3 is TGCGCCAGCAGCCAAGTCTCGCTAGCGGGGGGATACAATGAGCAGTTCTTC. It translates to CASSQVSLAGGYNEQFF.

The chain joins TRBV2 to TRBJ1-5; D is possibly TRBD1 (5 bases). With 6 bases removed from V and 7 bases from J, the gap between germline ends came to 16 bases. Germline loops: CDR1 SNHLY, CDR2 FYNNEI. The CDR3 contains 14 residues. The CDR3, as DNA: TGTGCCAGCAGGGGGGGGGTTCCGGGGCAGCCCCAGCATTTT. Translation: CASRGGVPGQPQHF.

CDR3 in amino acids: CASSDLAGVNEKLFF. DNA of the CDR3: TGTGCCAGCAGTGACTTGGCAGGCGTCAATGAAAAACTGTTTTTT. The rearrangement joins TRBV6-1 to TRBJ1-4; D is unclear. The CDR3 is 15 residues long. Per germline, CDR1 MNHNS and CDR2 SASEGT. The V and J ends lost 3 bases and 5 bases respectively, with 13 bases between them.

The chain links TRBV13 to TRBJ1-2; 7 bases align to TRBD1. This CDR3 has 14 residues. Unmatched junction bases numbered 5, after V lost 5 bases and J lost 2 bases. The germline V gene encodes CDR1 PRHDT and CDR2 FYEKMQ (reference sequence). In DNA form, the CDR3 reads TGTGCCAGCAGCGAGCTACAGGGGAACTATGGCTACACCTTC. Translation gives CASSELQGNYGYTF.

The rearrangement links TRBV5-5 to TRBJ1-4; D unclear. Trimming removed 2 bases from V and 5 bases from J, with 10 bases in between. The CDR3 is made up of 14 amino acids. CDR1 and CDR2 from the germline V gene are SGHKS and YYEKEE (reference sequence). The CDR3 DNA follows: TGTGCCAGCAGCTTAACCCCGCGCAATGAAAAACTGTTTTTT. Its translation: CASSLTPRNEKLFF.